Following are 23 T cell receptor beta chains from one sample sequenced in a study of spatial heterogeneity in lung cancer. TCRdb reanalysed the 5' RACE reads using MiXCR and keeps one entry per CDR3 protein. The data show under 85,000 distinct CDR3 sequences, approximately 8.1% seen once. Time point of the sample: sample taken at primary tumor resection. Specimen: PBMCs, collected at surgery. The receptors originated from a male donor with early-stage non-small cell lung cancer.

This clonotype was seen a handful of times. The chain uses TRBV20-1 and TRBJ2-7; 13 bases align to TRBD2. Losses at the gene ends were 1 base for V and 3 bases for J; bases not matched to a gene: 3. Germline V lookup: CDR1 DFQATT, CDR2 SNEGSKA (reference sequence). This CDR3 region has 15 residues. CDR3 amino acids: CSARGTSGRDYEQYF. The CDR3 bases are TGCAGTGCTAGAGGGACTAGCGGGAGAGACTACGAGCAGTACTTC.

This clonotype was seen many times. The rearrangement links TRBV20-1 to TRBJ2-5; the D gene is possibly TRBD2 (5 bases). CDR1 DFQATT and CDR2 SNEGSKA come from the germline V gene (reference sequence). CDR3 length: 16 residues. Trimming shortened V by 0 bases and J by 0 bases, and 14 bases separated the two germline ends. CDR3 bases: TGCAGTGCTAGAGATCGGCCAGCGGAGTACCAAGAGACCCAGTACTTC. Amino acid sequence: CSARDRPAEYQETQYF.

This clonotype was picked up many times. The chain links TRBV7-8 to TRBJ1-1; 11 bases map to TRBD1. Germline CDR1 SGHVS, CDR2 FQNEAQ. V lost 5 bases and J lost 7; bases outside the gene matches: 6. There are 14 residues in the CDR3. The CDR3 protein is CASSLGQGAGEAFF. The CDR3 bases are TGTGCCAGCAGCCTCGGACAGGGGGCCGGTGAAGCTTTCTTT.

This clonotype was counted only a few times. DNA of the CDR3: TGCGCCAGCAGCCAAACGGGGGGTAACGAGCAGTACTTC. Residues: CASSQTGGNEQYF. The chain joins TRBV4-3 to TRBJ2-7; 7 nucleotides align to TRBD2. This CDR3 has 13 amino acids. The junction had 3 bases not matched to a gene; V was cut back by 2 bases and J by 5 bases. Germline CDR1 is LGHNA and CDR2 is YSLEER.

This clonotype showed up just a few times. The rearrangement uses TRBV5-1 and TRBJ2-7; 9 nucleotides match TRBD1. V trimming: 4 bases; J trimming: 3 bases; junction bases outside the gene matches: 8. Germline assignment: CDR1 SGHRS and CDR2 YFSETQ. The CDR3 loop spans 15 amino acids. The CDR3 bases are TGCGCCAGCAGCCCCCGGGACAGGGTCGGCTACGAGCAGTACTTC. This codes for CASSPRDRVGYEQYF.

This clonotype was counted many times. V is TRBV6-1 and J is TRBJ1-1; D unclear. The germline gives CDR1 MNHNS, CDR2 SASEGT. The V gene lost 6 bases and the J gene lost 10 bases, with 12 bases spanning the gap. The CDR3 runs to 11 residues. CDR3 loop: CASRSGIRAFF. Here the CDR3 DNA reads TGTGCCAGCAGGTCTGGTATCAGAGCTTTCTTT.

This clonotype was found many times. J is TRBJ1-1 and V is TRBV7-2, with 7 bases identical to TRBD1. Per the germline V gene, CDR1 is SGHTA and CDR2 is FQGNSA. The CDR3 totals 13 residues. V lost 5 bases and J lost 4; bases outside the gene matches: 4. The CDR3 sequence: CASSVQGTTEAFF. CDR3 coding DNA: TGTGCCAGCAGCGTACAGGGGACCACTGAAGCTTTCTTT.

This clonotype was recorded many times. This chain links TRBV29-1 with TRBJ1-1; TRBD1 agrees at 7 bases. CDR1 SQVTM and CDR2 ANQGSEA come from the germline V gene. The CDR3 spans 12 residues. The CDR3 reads CRAVQGTTEAFF. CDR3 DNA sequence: TGCAGAGCTGTACAGGGGACCACTGAAGCTTTCTTT.

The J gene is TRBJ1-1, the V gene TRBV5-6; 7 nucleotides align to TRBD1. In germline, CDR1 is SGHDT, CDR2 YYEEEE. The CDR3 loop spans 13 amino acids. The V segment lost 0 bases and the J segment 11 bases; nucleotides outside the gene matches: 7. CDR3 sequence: CASSLVDRDGAFF. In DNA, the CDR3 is TGTGCCAGCAGCTTGGTCGACAGGGATGGCGCTTTCTTT. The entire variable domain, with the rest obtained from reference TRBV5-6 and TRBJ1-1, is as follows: DAGVTQSPTHLIKTRGQQVTLRCSPKSGHDTVSWYQQALGQGPQFIFQYYEEEERQRGNFPDRFSGHQFPNYSSELNVNALLLGDSALYLCASSLVDRDGAFFGQGTRLTVV.

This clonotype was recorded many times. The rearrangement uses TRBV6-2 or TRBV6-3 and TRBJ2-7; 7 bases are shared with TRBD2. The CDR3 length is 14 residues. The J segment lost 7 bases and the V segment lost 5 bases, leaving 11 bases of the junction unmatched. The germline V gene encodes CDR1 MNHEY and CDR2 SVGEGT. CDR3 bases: TGTGCCAGCAGTCCCGGGACTACCATTGGGGAGCAGTACTTC. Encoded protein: CASSPGTTIGEQYF.

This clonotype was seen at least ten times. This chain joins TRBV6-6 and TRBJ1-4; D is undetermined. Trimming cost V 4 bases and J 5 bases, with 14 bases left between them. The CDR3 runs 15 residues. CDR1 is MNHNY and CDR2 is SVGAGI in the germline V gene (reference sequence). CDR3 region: CASSSPRSENEKLFF. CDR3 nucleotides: TGTGCCAGCAGTTCCCCGCGGAGCGAAAATGAAAAACTGTTTTTT.

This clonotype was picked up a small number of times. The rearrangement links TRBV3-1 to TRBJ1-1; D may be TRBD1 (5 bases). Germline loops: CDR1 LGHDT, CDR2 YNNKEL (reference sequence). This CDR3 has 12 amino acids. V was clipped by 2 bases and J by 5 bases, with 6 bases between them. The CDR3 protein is CASSQSGTEAFF. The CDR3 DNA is TGTGCCAGCAGCCAATCAGGGACTGAAGCTTTCTTT. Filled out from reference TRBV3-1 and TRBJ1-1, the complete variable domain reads DTAVSQTPKYLVTQMGNDKSIKCEQNLGHDTMYWYKQDSKKFLKIMFSYNNKELIINETVPNRFSPKSPDKAHLNLHINSLELGDSAVYFCASSQSGTEAFFGQGTRLTVV.

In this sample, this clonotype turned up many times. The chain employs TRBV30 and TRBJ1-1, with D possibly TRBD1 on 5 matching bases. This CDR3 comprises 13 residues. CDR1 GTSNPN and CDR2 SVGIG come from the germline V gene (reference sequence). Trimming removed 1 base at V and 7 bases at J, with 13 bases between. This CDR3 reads CAWSALIRGEAFF. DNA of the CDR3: TGTGCCTGGAGTGCCCTTATAAGGGGTGAAGCTTTCTTT.

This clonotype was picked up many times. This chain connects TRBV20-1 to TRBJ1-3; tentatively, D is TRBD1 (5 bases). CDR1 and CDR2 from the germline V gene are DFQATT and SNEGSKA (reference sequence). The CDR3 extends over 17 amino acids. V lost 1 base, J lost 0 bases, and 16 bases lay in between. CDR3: CSARVLFPGSSGNTIYF. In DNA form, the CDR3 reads TGCAGTGCTAGAGTCCTTTTCCCAGGGAGCTCTGGAAACACCATATATTTT.

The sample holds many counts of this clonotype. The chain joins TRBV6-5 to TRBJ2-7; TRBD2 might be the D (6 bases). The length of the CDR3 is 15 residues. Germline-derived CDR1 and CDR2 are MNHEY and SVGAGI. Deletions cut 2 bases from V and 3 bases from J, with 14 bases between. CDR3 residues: CASSYEEGVGYEQYF. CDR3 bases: TGTGCCAGCAGTTACGAGGAGGGAGTGGGCTACGAGCAGTACTTC.

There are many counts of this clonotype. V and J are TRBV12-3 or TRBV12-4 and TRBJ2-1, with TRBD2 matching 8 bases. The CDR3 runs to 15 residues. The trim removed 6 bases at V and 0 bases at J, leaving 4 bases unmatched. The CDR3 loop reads CASRQRENSYNEQFF. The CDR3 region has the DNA TGTGCCAGCAGACAGCGGGAGAACTCCTACAATGAGCAGTTCTTC.

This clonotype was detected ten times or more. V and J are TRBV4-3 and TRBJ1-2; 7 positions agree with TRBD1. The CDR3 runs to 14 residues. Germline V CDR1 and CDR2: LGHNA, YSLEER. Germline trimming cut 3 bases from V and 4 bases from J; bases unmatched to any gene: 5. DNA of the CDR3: TGCGCCAGCAGCCAGAGCAGGGGGACCTATGGCTACACCTTC. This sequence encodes CASSQSRGTYGYTF.

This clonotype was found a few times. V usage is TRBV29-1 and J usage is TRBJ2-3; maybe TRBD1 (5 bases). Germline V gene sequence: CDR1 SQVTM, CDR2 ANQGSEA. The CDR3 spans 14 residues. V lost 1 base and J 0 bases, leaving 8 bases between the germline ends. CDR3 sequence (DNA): TGCAGCGTTGAAGCAGGGCTGAGCACAGATACGCAGTATTTT. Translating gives CSVEAGLSTDTQYF.

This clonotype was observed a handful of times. The chain's CDR3 is CASSEALTETGELFF. CDR3 DNA: TGTGCCAGCAGTGAAGCGCTTACAGAGACCGGGGAGCTGTTTTTT. This rearrangement joins TRBV2 to TRBJ2-2; D is uncertain. Germline V gene data show CDR1 as SNHLY and CDR2 as FYNNEI. The CDR3 runs to 15 residues. Trimming stripped 0 bases from V and 5 bases from J, with 10 bases between.

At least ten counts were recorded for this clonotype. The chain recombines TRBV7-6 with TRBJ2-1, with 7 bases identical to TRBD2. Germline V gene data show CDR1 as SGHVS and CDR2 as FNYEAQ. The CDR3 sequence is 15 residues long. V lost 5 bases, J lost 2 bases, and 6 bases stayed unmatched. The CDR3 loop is CASSLGLDPYNEQFF. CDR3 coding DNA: TGTGCCAGCAGCCTTGGACTAGATCCCTACAATGAGCAGTTCTTC. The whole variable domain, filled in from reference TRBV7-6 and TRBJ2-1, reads GAGVSQSPRYKVTKRGQDVALRCDPISGHVSLYWYRQALGQGPEFLTYFNYEAQQDKSGLPNDRFSAERPEGSISTLTIQRTEQRDSAMYRCASSLGLDPYNEQFFGPGTRLTVL.

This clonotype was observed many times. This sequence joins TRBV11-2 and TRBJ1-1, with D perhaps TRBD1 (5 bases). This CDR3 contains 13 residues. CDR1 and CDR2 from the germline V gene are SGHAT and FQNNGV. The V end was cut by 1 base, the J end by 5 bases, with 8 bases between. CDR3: CASSLGQYTEAFF. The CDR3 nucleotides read TGTGCCAGCAGCTTAGGACAGTATACTGAAGCTTTCTTT.

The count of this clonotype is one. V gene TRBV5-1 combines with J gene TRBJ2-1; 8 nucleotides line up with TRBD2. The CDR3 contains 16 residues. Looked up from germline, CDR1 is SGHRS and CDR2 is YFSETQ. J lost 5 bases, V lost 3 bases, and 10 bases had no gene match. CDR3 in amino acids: CASSWTGTSSHNEQFF. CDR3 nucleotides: TGCGCCAGCAGCTGGACCGGGACTAGTTCCCACAATGAGCAGTTCTTC.

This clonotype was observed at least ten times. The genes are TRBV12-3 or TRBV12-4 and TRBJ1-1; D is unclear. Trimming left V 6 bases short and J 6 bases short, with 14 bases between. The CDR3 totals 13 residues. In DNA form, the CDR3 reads TGTGCCAGCAGCCGAGCGGGCTTGGCTGAAGCTTTCTTT. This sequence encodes CASSRAGLAEAFF.